The 18 T cell receptor beta chains given below trace back to one sample, sequenced in a study of cytomegalovirus exposure and HLA in healthy donors. With 60 Vbeta and 13 Jbeta primers, the PCR was carried out. Clones were read by immunoSEQ multiplex PCR, and TCRdb kept only the in-frame ones, dropping some. The repertoire holds roughly 100,000 clones, with roughly four fifths as singletons. The sequencing sample was made of PBMCs. The receptors come from a man between 60 and 75 years old in good health and CMV-seronegative.

The chain joins TRBV5-6 to TRBJ2-5; D gene unclear. The J call could be wrong; TRBJ2-7 is a better fit for the DNA end. CDR1 and CDR2 (germline): SGHDT, YYEEEE. CDR3 length: 13 amino acids. The CDR3: CASSFGLTYEQYF. The CDR3 DNA follows: TGTGCCAGCAGCTTCGGGTTAACCTACGAGCAGTACTTC.

This clone was found a few times. Other DNA sequences in this sample translate to the same CDR3. The CDR3 spells CATGTINTGELFF. The CDR3 DNA reads as TGTGCCACCGGGACTATAAACACCGGGGAGCTGTTTTTT. The chain carries TRBV6-5 and TRBJ2-2, with 7 bases that match TRBD2. The CDR3 is 13 residues long. CDR1 MNHEY and CDR2 SVGAGI come from the germline V gene. V was pared by 10 bases and J by 2 bases, with 4 bases of the junction left unmatched.

The chain is built from TRBV6-1 and TRBJ2-7, with TRBD1 matching 8 bases. Germline V lookup: CDR1 MNHNS, CDR2 SASEGT. CDR3 size: 15 residues. Trimming cost V 5 bases and J 2 bases; bases outside gene matches: 8. The CDR3: CASSTRTGNPYEQYV. The CDR3 DNA is TGTGCCAGCAGTACCCGGACAGGGAACCCCTACGAGCAGTACGTC.

The chain is built from TRBV30 and TRBJ1-4; 7 bases align to TRBD1. The V gene end was trimmed by 2 bases and the J gene end by 8 bases; junction bases not matched to a gene: 14. CDR1 is GTSNPN and CDR2 is SVGIG in the germline V gene (reference sequence). This CDR3 comprises 16 residues. As DNA, the CDR3 is TGTGCCTGGAGTCAAAGGAGGGGGCGGGGTCGGGAAAAACTGTTTTTT. Translated: CAWSQRRGRGREKLFF.

V is TRBV7-6 and J is TRBJ1-3; 8 bases align to TRBD1. The length of the CDR3 is 16 residues. The trim removed 4 bases at V and 0 bases at J, leaving 5 bases unmatched. Germline CDR1 reads SGHVS; CDR2 reads FNYEAQ. As DNA, the CDR3 is TGTGCCAGCAGCTCGGACAGGGCTAGCTCTGGAAACACCATATATTTT. Encoded protein: CASSSDRASSGNTIYF. Full variable domain (remainder filled in from reference TRBV7-6 and TRBJ1-3): GAGVSQSPRYKVTKRGQDVALRCDPISGHVSLYWYRQALGQGPEFLTYFNYEAQQDKSGLPNDRFSAERPEGSISTLTIQRTEQRDSAMYRCASSSDRASSGNTIYFGEGSWLTVV.

This chain connects TRBV7-8 to TRBJ1-3; D is unresolved. The CDR3 is made up of 16 amino acids. In germline, CDR1 is SGHVS, CDR2 FQNEAQ. Trimming left V 5 bases short and J 0 bases short, with 14 bases between. CDR3 sequence (DNA): TGTGCCAGCAGCCCCCAAAGGAGGAGCTCTGGAAACACCATATATTTT. Translating it yields CASSPQRRSSGNTIYF.

CDR3 bases: TGTGCCAGCAGCTTTCGACACAACTCCTACGAGCAGTACTTC. The encoded protein is CASSFRHNSYEQYF. V is TRBV13 and J is TRBJ2-7; D not certain. The CDR3 spans 14 residues. CDR1 is PRHDT, CDR2 FYEKMQ, per germline (reference sequence). Deletions cut 3 bases from V and 0 bases from J, with 9 bases between.

The V and J genes are TRBV11-2 and TRBJ1-6, with D unresolved. Deletions cut 4 bases from V and 7 bases from J, with 14 bases between. CDR1 is SGHAT, CDR2 FQNNGV, per germline. The CDR3 covers 15 residues. CDR3 bases: TGTGCCAGCAGCTCCCAGATCCAAACCAATTCACCCCTCCACTTT. As protein: CASSSQIQTNSPLHF.

The chain uses TRBV10-2 and TRBJ1-5; D is perhaps TRBD1 (6 bases). Germline CDR1 and CDR2: WSHSY and SAAADI. This CDR3 spans 14 amino acids. V was cut by 6 bases and J by 0 bases, with 9 bases left in between. The CDR3 DNA reads TGCGCCAGCAGCGACAGGAGTAGCAATCAGCCCCAGCATTTT. It is translated as CASSDRSSNQPQHF.

This clone was detected a few times. V gene TRBV4-2 combines with J gene TRBJ2-2; TRBD2 is a possible D gene (5 bases). Trimming cost V 3 bases and J 4 bases, with 12 bases left between them. The CDR3 is 15 residues long. Germline V gene sequence: CDR1 LGHNA, CDR2 YNFKEQ. CDR3 loop: CASSHFGESTGELFF. The CDR3 coding sequence is TGTGCCAGCAGCCACTTTGGGGAGAGCACCGGGGAGCTGTTTTTT.

The rearrangement links TRBV29-1 to TRBJ1-1, with D possibly being TRBD1 (6 bases). V was trimmed by 7 bases and J by 0 bases, leaving 12 bases between them. Germline CDR1 SQVTM, CDR2 ANQGSEA. The CDR3 consists of 13 residues. Written as DNA, the CDR3 is TGCAGCGCATACAGGGATATGAACACTGAAGCTTTCTTT. Translation gives CSAYRDMNTEAFF.

CDR3 region: CASRRGAVHTDTQYF. In nucleotides, the CDR3 is TGCGCCAGCAGGCGGGGGGCTGTCCACACAGATACGCAGTATTTT. This chain connects TRBV5-1 to TRBJ2-3; the match to TRBD2 covers 8 bases. J gave up 2 bases and V 5 bases, and 7 bases lay outside the gene matches. This CDR3 contains 15 residues. Germline-derived CDR1 and CDR2 are SGHRS and YFSETQ.

The chain carries TRBV5-8 and TRBJ1-2; D uncertain. Germline V lookup: CDR1 SGHTS, CDR2 YDEGEE. CDR3 size: 13 residues. Trimming took 6 bases from V and 4 from J, leaving 13 bases between them. CDR3 residues: CASTRKRPYGYTF. The CDR3 nucleotides are TGTGCCAGCACCCGAAAGCGGCCCTATGGCTACACCTTC.

The V gene is TRBV28, the J gene TRBJ2-3; 8 positions agree with TRBD2. This CDR3 contains 14 residues. Germline trimming cut 6 bases from V and 5 bases from J; bases unmatched to any gene: 7. The germline gives CDR1 MDHEN, CDR2 SYDVKM. The CDR3 sequence is CASSPGGGRDTQYF. The CDR3 nucleotides are TGTGCCAGCAGCCCCGGGGGGGGGAGAGATACGCAGTATTTT.

The CDR3 reads CASSPGTGSSYEQYF. The CDR3 DNA is TGTGCCAGCAGCCCCGGGACAGGAAGCTCCTACGAGCAGTACTTC. The rearrangement uses TRBV5-6 and TRBJ2-5; 8 bases agree with TRBD1. With the DNA end fitting TRBJ2-7 better, the J assignment may be wrong. The germline CDR1 and CDR2 sequences are SGHDT and YYEEEE. CDR3 length equals 15 residues.

The genes are TRBV12-5 and TRBJ2-7; D is perhaps TRBD2 (5 bases). Between the trimmed V and J ends, which lost 9 bases and 0 bases, there was a span of 18 bases. The CDR3 loop spans 15 amino acids. Germline lookup yields CDR1 LGHNT and CDR2 FRNRAP. The CDR3 region has the DNA TGTGCTAGGGGAGAACCGGACCAAAGCTCCTACGAGCAGTACTTC. Translating it yields CARGEPDQSSYEQYF.

This rearrangement joins TRBV6-5 to TRBJ2-1, with no clear D. CDR3 length: 10 amino acids. Looked up from germline, CDR1 is MNHEY and CDR2 is SVGAGI. V gave up 11 bases and J gave up 5 bases, with 7 bases separating them. The CDR3 here is CASGNNEQFF. The CDR3 bases are TGTGCCTCAGGAAACAATGAGCAGTTCTTC.

The CDR3 DNA is TGTGCCAGCACCAACGGGGGGGCTCAGTTCTTC. This gives the protein CASTNGGAQFF. This chain uses TRBV6-5 with TRBJ2-1; 8 positions agree with TRBD2. Per germline, CDR1 MNHEY and CDR2 SVGAGI. This CDR3 region has 11 residues. V lost 7 bases, J lost 13 bases, and 6 bases stayed unmatched.